This T cell receptor (beta chain) was identified during a study of blood T cell repertoires in COVID-19. Method: immunoSEQ multiplex PCR; TCRdb's copy keeps in-frame clones and lacks some. The data show under 450,000 clones, about 89% seen once. In regard to this clone: This sample includes further DNA sequences coding for the same CDR3.

The CDR3 is 12 amino acids. Germline V gene data show CDR1 as SQVTM and CDR2 as ANQGSEA. The V and J ends lost 4 bases and 6 bases respectively, with 10 bases between them. The sequence derives from a woman aged 40 to 50 who had been exposed to COVID-19. This chain connects TRBV29-1 to TRBJ1-5; D is undetermined. Specimen: PBMCs or T cells enriched from blood (not recorded which). The CDR3 region has the DNA TGCAGCGTTGGGGGAGTGGGTCAGCCCCAGCATTTT. It encodes CSVGGVGQPQHF.